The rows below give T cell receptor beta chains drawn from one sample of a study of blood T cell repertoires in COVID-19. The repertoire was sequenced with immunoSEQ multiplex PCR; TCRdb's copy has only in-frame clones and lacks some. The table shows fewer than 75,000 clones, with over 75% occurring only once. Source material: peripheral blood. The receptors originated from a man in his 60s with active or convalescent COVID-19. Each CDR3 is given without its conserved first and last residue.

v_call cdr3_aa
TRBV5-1 ASSGDQGEQY
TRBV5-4 ASSHRQGLGETQY
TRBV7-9 ASSTGLAGYNEQF
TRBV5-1 ASHRDIANTGELF
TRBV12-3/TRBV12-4 ASSRTGDEAF
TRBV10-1 ASSERFSGNEQF
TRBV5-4 ASSLRGGTEAF
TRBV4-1 ASSQGTAGRNQPQH
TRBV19 ASSIGGSEAF
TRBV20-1 SASYGGAGETQY
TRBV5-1 ASSLDGVQETQY
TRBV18 ASSPTRTGSSGANVLT
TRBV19 ASSRLAANTGELF
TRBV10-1 ATTGTGGSNTEAF
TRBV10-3 AISESMMGASNQPQH
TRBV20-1 SASLSGNTIY